One and the same sample provided the 5 T cell receptor beta chains below, sequenced in a study of T cells after yellow fever vaccination. TCRdb reprocessed the 5' RACE reads via MiXCR and lists one record per CDR3 protein. The repertoire consists of more than 300,000 distinct CDR3 sequences, with about 6.6% occurring once and the leading ten covering around 17%. The sequences come from PBMCs, collected more than 35 days after the first yellow fever vaccination. All receptors come from a young man who received the YFV17D yellow fever vaccine.

This clonotype occurred a few times. J is TRBJ1-2 and V is TRBV5-4, with a possible D match to TRBD1 (5 bases). Germline V gene sequence: CDR1 SGHNT, CDR2 YYREEE (reference sequence). The CDR3 extends over 13 amino acids. V was clipped by 4 bases and J by 3 bases, with 10 bases between them. CDR3 in DNA: TGTGCCAGCAGCGGAGGGGACTACTATGGCTACACCTTC. Translated, it gives CASSGGDYYGYTF.

This clonotype appeared a few times. The chain is built from TRBV6-2 or TRBV6-3 and TRBJ2-4; D ambiguous. This CDR3 has 14 amino acids. The germline V gene encodes CDR1 MNHEY and CDR2 SVGEGT. Trimming left V 2 bases short and J 7 bases short, with 12 bases between. The CDR3: CASSYGLEGNIQYF. CDR3 sequence (DNA): TGTGCCAGCAGTTACGGCCTGGAAGGGAACATTCAGTACTTC.

This clonotype showed up just a few times. In DNA form, the CDR3 reads TGTGCCAGCAGTTTGATGTCTGGGGGCACCGGGGAGCTGTTTTTT. It yields the protein CASSLMSGGTGELFF. The rearrangement joins TRBV6-2 or TRBV6-3 to TRBJ2-2, with D perhaps assigned TRBD1 or TRBD2 (5 bases each). Germline-derived CDR1 and CDR2 are MNHEY and SVGEGT. The length of the CDR3 is 15 residues. Trimming took 4 bases from V and 4 from J, leaving 13 bases between them.

The rearrangement links TRBV6-2 or TRBV6-3 to TRBJ2-1, with 8 bases fitting TRBD2. The ends lost 4 bases at V and 5 bases at J; junction bases unmatched: 7. This CDR3 has 15 amino acids. Per germline, CDR1 MNHEY and CDR2 SVGEGT. CDR3 sequence reads: CASSLAGGGHNEQFF. The CDR3 bases are TGTGCCAGCAGTTTAGCGGGCGGGGGGCACAATGAGCAGTTCTTC.

This clonotype was found a few times. This chain links TRBV5-1 with TRBJ2-2; D not resolved. The CDR3 contains 14 residues. Germline V lookup: CDR1 SGHRS, CDR2 YFSETQ. Trimming took 0 bases from V and 3 from J, leaving 6 bases between them. The CDR3 sequence: CASSLGVDTGELFF. The CDR3 DNA is TGCGCCAGCAGCTTGGGGGTTGACACCGGGGAGCTGTTTTTT.